This T cell receptor (beta chain) was sequenced in a study of PD-1 blockade in classical Hodgkin lymphoma. The study's findings and limits: Compared with healthy donors, newly diagnosed patients reportedly showed lower baseline TCR diversity.

Details on this clone: Antigen specificity is unknown.

This CDR3 comprises 14 residues. CDR1 SGHNT and CDR2 YENEEA come from the germline V gene. The V segment lost 5 bases and the J segment 6 bases; nucleotides outside the gene matches: 6. Assay: immunoSEQ multiplex PCR; the TCRdb copy retains only in-frame clones and omits some. The data contain some 38,000 clones, approximately 80% of them singletons. Relapses following autologous stem cell transplantation were seen in all patients, with brentuximab vedotin exposure varying. The clonotype originates from a human donor with classical Hodgkin lymphoma. The gene calls are TRBV11-3 and TRBJ2-3, with TRBD2 matching over 9 bases. This specimen was peripheral blood mononuclear cells (PBMCs), taken at baseline. DNA for the CDR3: TGTGCCAGCAGCCTGGGGACTAGCTTCGATACGCAGTATTTT. It yields the protein CASSLGTSFDTQYF.